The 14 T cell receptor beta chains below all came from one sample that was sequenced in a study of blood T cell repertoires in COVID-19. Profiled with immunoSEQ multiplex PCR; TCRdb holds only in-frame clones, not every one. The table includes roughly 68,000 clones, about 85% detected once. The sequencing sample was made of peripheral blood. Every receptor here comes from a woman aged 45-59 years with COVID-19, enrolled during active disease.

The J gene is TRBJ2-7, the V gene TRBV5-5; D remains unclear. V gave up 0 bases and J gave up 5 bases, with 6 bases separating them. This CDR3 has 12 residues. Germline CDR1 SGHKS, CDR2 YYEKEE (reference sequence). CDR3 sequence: CASSLVYNEQYF. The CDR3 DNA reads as TGTGCCAGCAGCTTGGTTTATAACGAGCAGTACTTC.

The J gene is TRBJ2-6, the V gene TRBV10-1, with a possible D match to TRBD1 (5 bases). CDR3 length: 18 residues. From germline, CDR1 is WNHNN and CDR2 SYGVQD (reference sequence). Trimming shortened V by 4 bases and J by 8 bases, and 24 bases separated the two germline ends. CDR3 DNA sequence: TGCGCCAGCAGTGGCGCCCTTCCCACAGGCGCTGGTTCCAACGTCCTGACTTTC. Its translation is CASSGALPTGAGSNVLTF.

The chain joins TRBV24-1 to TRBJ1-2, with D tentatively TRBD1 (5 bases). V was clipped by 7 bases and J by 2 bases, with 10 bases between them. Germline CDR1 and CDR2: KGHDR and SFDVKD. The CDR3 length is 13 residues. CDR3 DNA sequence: TGTGCCACCAGCGGGGGTCCCAACTATGGCTACACCTTC. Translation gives CATSGGPNYGYTF.

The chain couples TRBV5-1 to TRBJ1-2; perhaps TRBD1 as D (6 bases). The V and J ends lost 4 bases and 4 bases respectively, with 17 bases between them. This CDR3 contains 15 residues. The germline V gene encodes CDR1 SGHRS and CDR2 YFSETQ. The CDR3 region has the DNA TGCGCCAGCAGCCTAGGACAGACACCGTTCTATGGCTACACCTTC. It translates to CASSLGQTPFYGYTF.

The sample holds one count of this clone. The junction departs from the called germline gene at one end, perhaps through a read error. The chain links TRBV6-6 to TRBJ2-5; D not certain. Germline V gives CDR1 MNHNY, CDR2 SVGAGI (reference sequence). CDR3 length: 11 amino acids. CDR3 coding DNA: TGTACCAGCAGTTTCAGGGAGACCCAGTACTTC. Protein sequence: CTSSFRETQYF.

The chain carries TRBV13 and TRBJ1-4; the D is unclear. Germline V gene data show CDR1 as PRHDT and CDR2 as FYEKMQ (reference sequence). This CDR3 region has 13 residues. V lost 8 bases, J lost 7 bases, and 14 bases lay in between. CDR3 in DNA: TGTGCCAGCTCCAGGAGGGATGGTGAAAAACTGTTTTTT. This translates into CASSRRDGEKLFF.

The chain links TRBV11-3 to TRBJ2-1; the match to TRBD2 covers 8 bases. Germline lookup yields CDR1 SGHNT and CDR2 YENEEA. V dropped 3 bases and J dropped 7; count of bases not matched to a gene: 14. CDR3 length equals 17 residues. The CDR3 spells CASSFTAGAIRGNEQFF. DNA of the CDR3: TGTGCCAGCAGCTTTACAGCGGGAGCGATAAGAGGTAATGAGCAGTTCTTC.

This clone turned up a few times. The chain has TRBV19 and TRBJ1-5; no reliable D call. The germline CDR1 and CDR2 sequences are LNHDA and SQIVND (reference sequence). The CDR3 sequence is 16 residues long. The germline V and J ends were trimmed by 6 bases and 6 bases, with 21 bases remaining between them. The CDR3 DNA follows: TGTGCCAGTAGCCCTCCAAGGGCGGGTCTTCGTCAGCCCCAGCATTTT. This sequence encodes CASSPPRAGLRQPQHF.

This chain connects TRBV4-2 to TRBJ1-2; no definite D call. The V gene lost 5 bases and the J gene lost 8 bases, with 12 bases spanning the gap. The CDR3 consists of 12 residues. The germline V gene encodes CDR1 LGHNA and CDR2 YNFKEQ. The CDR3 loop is CASSNGLLGYTF. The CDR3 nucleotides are TGTGCCAGCAGCAACGGCCTACTAGGCTACACCTTC.

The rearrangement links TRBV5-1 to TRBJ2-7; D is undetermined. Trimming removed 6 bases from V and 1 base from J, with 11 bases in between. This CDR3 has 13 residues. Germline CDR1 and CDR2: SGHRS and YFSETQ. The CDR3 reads CASNPDGSYEQYF. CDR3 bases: TGCGCCAGCAACCCAGATGGTTCCTACGAGCAGTACTTC.

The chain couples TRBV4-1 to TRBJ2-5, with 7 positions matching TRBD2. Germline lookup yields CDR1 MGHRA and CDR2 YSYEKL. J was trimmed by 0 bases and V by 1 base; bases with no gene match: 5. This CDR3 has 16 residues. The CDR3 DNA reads TGCGCCAGCAGCCAAGTCCAGCGGGGCAACCAAGAGACCCAGTACTTC. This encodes CASSQVQRGNQETQYF.

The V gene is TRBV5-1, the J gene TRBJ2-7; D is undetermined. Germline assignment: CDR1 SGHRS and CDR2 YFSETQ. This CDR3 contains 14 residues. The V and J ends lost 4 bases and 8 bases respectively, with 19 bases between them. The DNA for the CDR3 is TGCGCCAGCAGCCCGGTTCGAATCGGGTTCAAGCAGTACTTC. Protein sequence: CASSPVRIGFKQYF.

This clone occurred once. The CDR3 spells CASSLAVPSAGEQYF. The CDR3 DNA reads as TGCGCCAGCAGCTTGGCAGTTCCTTCAGCAGGCGAGCAGTACTTC. V and J are TRBV5-1 and TRBJ2-7; D is undetermined. CDR3 length equals 15 residues. V dropped 0 bases and J dropped 6 bases, with 16 bases sitting between them. Germline V CDR1 and CDR2: SGHRS, YFSETQ.

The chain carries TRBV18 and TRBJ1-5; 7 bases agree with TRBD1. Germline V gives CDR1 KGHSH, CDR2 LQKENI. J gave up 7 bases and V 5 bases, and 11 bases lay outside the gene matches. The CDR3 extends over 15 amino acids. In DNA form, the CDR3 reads TGTGCCAGCTCAGTAACCAGACAGGGATTGCAGCCCCAGCATTTT. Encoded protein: CASSVTRQGLQPQHF.